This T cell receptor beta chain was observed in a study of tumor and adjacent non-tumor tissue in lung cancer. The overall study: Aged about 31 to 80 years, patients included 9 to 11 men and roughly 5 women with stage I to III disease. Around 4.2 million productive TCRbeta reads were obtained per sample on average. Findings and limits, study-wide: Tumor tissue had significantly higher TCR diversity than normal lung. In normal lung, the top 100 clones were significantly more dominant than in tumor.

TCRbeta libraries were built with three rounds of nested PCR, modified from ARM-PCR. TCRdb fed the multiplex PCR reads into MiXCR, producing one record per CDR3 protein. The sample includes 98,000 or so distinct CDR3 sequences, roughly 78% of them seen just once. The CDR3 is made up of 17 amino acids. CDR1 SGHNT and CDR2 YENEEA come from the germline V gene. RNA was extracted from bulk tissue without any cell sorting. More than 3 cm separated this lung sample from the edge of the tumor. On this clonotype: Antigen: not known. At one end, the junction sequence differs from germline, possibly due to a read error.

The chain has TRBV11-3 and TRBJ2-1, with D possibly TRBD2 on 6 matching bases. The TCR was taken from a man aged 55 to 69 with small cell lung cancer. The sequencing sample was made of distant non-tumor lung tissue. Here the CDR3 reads CASSSLGGEASYNEKFF. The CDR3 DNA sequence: TGTGCCAGCAGCTCTCTAGGTGGGGAGGCGTCCTACAATGAGAAGTTCTTC.